This entry lists 10 T cell receptor beta chains sequenced from one sample in a study of cytomegalovirus exposure and HLA in healthy donors. Amplification used 60 Vbeta primers and 13 Jbeta primers. Clones were sequenced by immunoSEQ multiplex PCR, and TCRdb holds only the in-frame ones, with some missing. The data contain almost 200,000 clones, around 79% of them singletons. Input material: PBMCs. The receptors here all came from a woman aged 25 to 39 in good health and CMV-seropositive.

The chain recombines TRBV27 with TRBJ1-2, with no clear D. Trimming removed 3 bases at V and 6 bases at J, with 17 bases between. The CDR3 covers 15 residues. Germline loops: CDR1 MNHEY, CDR2 SMNVEV (reference sequence). DNA of the CDR3: TGTGCCAGCAGTTTTTCCGGGGTCGGATGGGATGGCTACACCTTC. Amino acid sequence: CASSFSGVGWDGYTF.

V is TRBV5-1 and J is TRBJ1-2, with TRBD1 matching over 7 bases. Germline V gene sequence: CDR1 SGHRS, CDR2 YFSETQ. J lost 7 bases, V lost 2 bases, and 8 bases had no gene match. CDR3 length: 14 amino acids. CDR3: CASSFPRGAGGYTF. In nucleotides, the CDR3 is TGCGCCAGCAGCTTTCCCAGGGGGGCTGGTGGCTACACCTTC.

The chain recombines TRBV7-9 with TRBJ2-3; D unresolved. The V end lost 5 bases, the J end lost 6 bases, and 9 bases lay between the germline ends. Germline assignment: CDR1 SEHNR and CDR2 FQNEAQ (reference sequence). The CDR3 has 12 residues. This CDR3 is CASSLPSDTQYF. In DNA, the CDR3 is TGTGCCAGCAGCCTCCCCTCGGATACGCAGTATTTT.

This chain connects TRBV27 to TRBJ1-2; 9 positions agree with TRBD1. Looked up from germline, CDR1 is MNHEY and CDR2 is SMNVEV (reference sequence). V dropped 0 bases and J dropped 8; count of bases not matched to a gene: 7. CDR3 length: 15 amino acids. The CDR3 DNA reads TGTGCCAGCAGTTTATCGGGGACAGGGCTATTCGGCTACACCTTC. As protein: CASSLSGTGLFGYTF.

This clone was found a few times. This rearrangement joins TRBV2 to TRBJ2-1; 7 bases fit TRBD2. CDR3 length: 17 amino acids. Germline-derived CDR1 and CDR2 are SNHLY and FYNNEI. With V trimmed by 8 bases and J by 7 bases, 20 bases remained unmatched. DNA of the CDR3: TGTGCCAGCCAACTTACCAGGGAGGGAGGCGGATTAAATGAGCAGTTCTTC. It specifies CASQLTREGGGLNEQFF.

This sequence joins TRBV6-1 and TRBJ2-2; maybe TRBD1 (5 bases). Trimming removed 6 bases at V and 7 bases at J, with 18 bases between. CDR3 length: 15 amino acids. Per the germline V gene, CDR1 is MNHNS and CDR2 is SASEGT. The CDR3 spells CASSLGASELGELFF. As DNA, the CDR3 is TGTGCCAGCAGCTTAGGGGCCTCCGAACTCGGGGAGCTGTTTTTT.

The chain uses TRBV10-2 and TRBJ2-1; 12 nucleotides match TRBD2. Trimming at V came to 8 bases and at J to 4 bases, leaving 6 bases not matched to a gene. This CDR3 spans 15 amino acids. Germline values: CDR1 WSHSY, CDR2 SAAADI. This CDR3 is CASGLAGGLYNEQFF. The CDR3, as DNA: TGCGCCAGCGGGCTAGCGGGAGGGCTATACAATGAGCAGTTCTTC.

The rearrangement uses TRBV5-4 and TRBJ2-7, with 9 bases matching TRBD1. Trimming took 4 bases from V and 2 from J; bases not matched to a gene: 13. The germline CDR1 and CDR2 sequences are SGHNT and YYREEE (reference sequence). The CDR3 is 17 amino acids. The CDR3 bases are TGTGCCAGCAGCCGTTCCCCCGGGACAGGGCCAACCTACGAGCAGTACTTC. Translating gives CASSRSPGTGPTYEQYF.

The V gene is TRBV6-5, the J gene TRBJ1-5; D might be TRBD1 (6 bases). Germline-derived CDR1 and CDR2 are MNHEY and SVGAGI. The length of the CDR3 is 15 residues. V shed 6 bases and J shed 2 bases, with 14 bases lying between them. The CDR3: CASREAGEGNQPQHF. The CDR3 region has the DNA TGTGCCAGCAGGGAGGCAGGGGAAGGCAATCAGCCCCAGCATTTT.

This chain uses TRBV4-2 with TRBJ2-2; 10 nucleotides line up with TRBD2. After removal of 3 bases from V and 4 bases from J, the junction contained 5 bases not matched to a gene. The CDR3 sequence is 16 residues long. Germline V CDR1 and CDR2: LGHNA, YNFKEQ. CDR3 residues: CASSQPGLATTGELFF. The CDR3 DNA is TGTGCCAGCAGCCAGCCGGGACTAGCGACCACCGGGGAGCTGTTTTTT.